This TCR beta chain is drawn from a study of blood T cell repertoires in COVID-19. Study-wide background: Sources were T cells, B-cell-depleted T cells, or PBMCs; the material itself was cDNA or gDNA.

In the original analysis: Estimates of nucleated cell counts were drawn from the amplification of reference gene primers. TCRdb's table, derived via immunoSEQ multiplex PCR, lists solely in-frame clones and lacks some. Clone size and V and J calls were adopted from that table, with D and trimming inferred from the DNA. This table holds more than 300,000 clones, roughly nine tenths found once. Cohorts were based on clinical histories the participants reported. Exposed enrollees encountered a COVID-19 case at some point within 2 weeks before study entry. The CDR3 is made up of 16 amino acids. Germline V CDR1 and CDR2: SGHRS, YFSETQ. V lost 4 bases and J lost 3, with 19 bases in between.

This clonotype was obtained from a woman in her twenties or thirties who had been exposed to COVID-19. Sequenced: PBMCs or T cells enriched from blood (not recorded which). The chain employs TRBV5-1 and TRBJ1-1, with D maybe TRBD1 (5 bases). The CDR3 DNA reads as TGCGCCAGCAGCGCAAGGGGTACCCGGGTGGACACTGAAGCTTTCTTT. This encodes CASSARGTRVDTEAFF. Full variable domain (outside the CDR3, taken from reference TRBV5-1 and TRBJ1-1): KAGVTQTPRYLIKTRGQQVTLSCSPISGHRSVSWYQQTPGQGLQFLFEYFSETQRNKGNFPGRFSGRQFSNSRSEMNVSTLELGDSALYLCASSARGTRVDTEAFFGQGTRLTVV.